This entry is about one TCR beta chain. The entry originates in a study of blood T cell repertoires in COVID-19. About the research overall: T cells, B-cell-depleted T cells, or PBMCs supplied cDNA or gDNA.

Germline loops: CDR1 MNHEY, CDR2 SMNVEV (reference sequence). The CDR3 loop spans 19 amino acids. With V trimmed by 7 bases and J by 1 base, 21 bases remained unmatched. Seattle patients were enrolled while actively infected and followed longitudinally. Sequencing used immunoSEQ multiplex PCR; TCRdb keeps in-frame clones, though not all of them. The data contain 200,000 to 250,000 clones, around 86% of them seen just once; the ten biggest clones take up 10%. Sequences were obtained from peripheral blood. This clonotype originated in a woman aged 45-60 years with COVID-19, enrolled during active disease. The chain is built from TRBV27 and TRBJ1-2; 7 bases map to TRBD1. The CDR3 nucleotides are TGTGCCAGCACCCCCAGCCCAGACAGGGTGAAGGGTTTTAACTATGGCTACACCTTC. It is translated as CASTPSPDRVKGFNYGYTF.